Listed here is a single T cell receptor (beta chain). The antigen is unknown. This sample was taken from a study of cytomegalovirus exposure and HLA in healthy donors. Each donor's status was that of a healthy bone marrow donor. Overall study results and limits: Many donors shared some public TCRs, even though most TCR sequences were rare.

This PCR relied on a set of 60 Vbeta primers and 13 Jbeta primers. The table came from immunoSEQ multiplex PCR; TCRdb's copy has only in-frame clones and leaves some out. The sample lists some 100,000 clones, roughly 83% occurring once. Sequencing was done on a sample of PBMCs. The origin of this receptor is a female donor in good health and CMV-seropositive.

CDR3 nucleotides: TGTGCCAGCAGCTTAGTCCTGCTCTATGAGCAGTACTTC. This translates into CASSLVLLYEQYF. V usage is TRBV11-2 and J usage is TRBJ2-7; no clear D. From germline, CDR1 is SGHAT and CDR2 FQNNGV. The germline V and J ends were trimmed by 1 base and 7 bases, with 11 bases remaining between them. The CDR3 is made up of 13 amino acids.